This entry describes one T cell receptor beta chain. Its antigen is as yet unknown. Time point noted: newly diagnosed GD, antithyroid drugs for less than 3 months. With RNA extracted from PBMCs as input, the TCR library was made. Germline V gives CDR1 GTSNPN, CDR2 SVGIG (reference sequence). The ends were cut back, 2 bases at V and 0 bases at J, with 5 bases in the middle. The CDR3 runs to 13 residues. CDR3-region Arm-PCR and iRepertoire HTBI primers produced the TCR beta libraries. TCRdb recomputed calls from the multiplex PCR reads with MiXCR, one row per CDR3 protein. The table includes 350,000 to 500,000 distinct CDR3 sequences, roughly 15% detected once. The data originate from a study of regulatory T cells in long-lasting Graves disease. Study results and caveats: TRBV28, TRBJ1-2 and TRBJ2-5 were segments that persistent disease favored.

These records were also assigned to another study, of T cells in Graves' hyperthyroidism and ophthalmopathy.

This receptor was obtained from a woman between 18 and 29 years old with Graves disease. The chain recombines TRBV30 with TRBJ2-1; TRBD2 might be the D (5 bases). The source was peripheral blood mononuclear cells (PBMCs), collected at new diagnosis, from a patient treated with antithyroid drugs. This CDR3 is CAWSTSSYNEQFF. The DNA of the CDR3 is TGTGCCTGGAGTACTAGCTCCTACAATGAGCAGTTCTTC.